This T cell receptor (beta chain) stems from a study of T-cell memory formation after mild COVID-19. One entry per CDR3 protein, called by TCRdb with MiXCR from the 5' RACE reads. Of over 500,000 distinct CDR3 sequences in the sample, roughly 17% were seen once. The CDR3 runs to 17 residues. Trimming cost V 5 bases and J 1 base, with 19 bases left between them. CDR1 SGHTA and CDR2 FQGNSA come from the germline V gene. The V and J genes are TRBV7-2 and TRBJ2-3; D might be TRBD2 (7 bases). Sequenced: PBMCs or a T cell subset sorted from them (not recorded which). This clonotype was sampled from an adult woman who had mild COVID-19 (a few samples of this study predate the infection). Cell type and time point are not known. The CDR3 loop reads CASSSPTGGLRTDTQYF. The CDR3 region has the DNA TGTGCCAGCAGCAGCCCTACCGGGGGGCTCCGCACAGATACGCAGTATTTT.